This TCR beta chain stems from a study of blood T cell repertoires in COVID-19. The overall study: Whether acute or convalescent, the COVID-19 samples came from the United States, Italy and Spain. T cells, B-cell-depleted T cells, or PBMCs provided the cDNA or gDNA that served as material.

Germline assignment: CDR1 MNHEY and CDR2 SMNVEV (reference sequence). This CDR3 has 14 amino acids. Between the trimmed V and J ends, which lost 1 base and 3 bases, there was a span of 7 bases. Under the authors' procedure: Amplification with reference gene primers provided the estimates of nucleated cell counts. TCRdb's copy holds only in-frame clones and misses some; the assay was immunoSEQ multiplex PCR. From that table come the V and J calls and clone size; the DNA was used to work out D and trimming. There are 85,000 to 130,000 clones in the sample; around 90% occur only once, and 6% lies in the top ten.

This chain uses TRBV27 with TRBJ1-5; no reliable D call. Specimen: peripheral blood. The sequence was obtained from a human donor in a cohort sampled during active COVID-19. The CDR3 spells CASSLYGDNQPQHF. For the CDR3, the DNA is TGTGCCAGCAGTTTATACGGAGACAATCAGCCCCAGCATTTT.